A single sample gave rise to the 8 T cell receptor beta chains below, sequenced in a study of vaccination and CD4 T cells after COVID-19. Antigen specificity for these receptors is unknown. The sample's treatment: 10-day PBMC culture with coronavirus spike peptide pools or control peptides (ViraFEST assay). With the Oncomine TCR Beta short-read assay, DNA from cultured CD4+ T cells was sequenced. TCRdb processed the PCR reads anew with MiXCR; each CDR3 protein has one entry. The profile shows several thousand distinct CDR3 sequences, about 57% of them singletons. Sequenced sample: CD4+ T cells from blood, cultured in vitro. The receptors stem from a human donor who had recovered from COVID-19.

V gene TRBV5-5 combines with J gene TRBJ1-6; no clear D gene. V was trimmed by 0 bases and J by 6 bases, leaving 10 bases between them. The length of the CDR3 is 15 residues. Per the germline V gene, CDR1 is SGHKS and CDR2 is YYEKEE (reference sequence). The chain's CDR3 is CASSLGADLNSPLHF. The CDR3 nucleotides read TGTGCCAGCAGCTTGGGAGCTGACCTTAATTCACCCCTCCACTTT.

The chain is built from TRBV4-3 and TRBJ1-2; D gene unclear. CDR1 and CDR2 from the germline V gene are LGHNA and YSLEER. The CDR3 runs 16 residues. Deletions cut 1 base from V and 3 bases from J, with 15 bases between. The CDR3 sequence is CASSQGWRREDYGYTF. CDR3 DNA: TGCGCCAGCAGCCAAGGATGGAGGAGGGAGGACTATGGCTACACCTTC.

This clonotype was found once. CDR3 nucleotides: TGTGCCAGCAGTTTATCTAAACAAGGTTGGGGCGAGCAGTACTTC. It encodes CASSLSKQGWGEQYF. The chain employs TRBV27 and TRBJ2-7; D is unresolved. The germline V gene encodes CDR1 MNHEY and CDR2 SMNVEV (reference sequence). The length of the CDR3 is 15 residues. V was clipped by 0 bases and J by 6 bases, with 15 bases between them.

CDR3 sequence: CATSGTSGYGYTF. The CDR3 DNA sequence: TGTGCCACCAGCGGAACCTCAGGGTATGGCTACACCTTC. This chain uses TRBV15 with TRBJ1-2, with D possibly being TRBD1 (5 bases). CDR1 LNHNV and CDR2 YYDKDF come from the germline V gene (reference sequence). V dropped 5 bases and J dropped 5 bases, with 12 bases sitting between them. The CDR3 is 13 amino acids.

The V gene is TRBV2, the J gene TRBJ1-2; the D gene is possibly TRBD1 (5 bases). The CDR3 extends over 14 amino acids. The germline V gene has CDR1 SNHLY and CDR2 FYNNEI. V shed 7 bases and J shed 0 bases, with 12 bases lying between them. CDR3 sequence reads: CASMGGTTNYGYTF. CDR3 in DNA: TGTGCCAGCATGGGGGGGACTACTAACTATGGCTACACCTTC.

The V and J genes are TRBV6-1 and TRBJ2-7; TRBD2 is a possible D gene (6 bases). The CDR3 length is 15 residues. CDR1 MNHNS and CDR2 SASEGT come from the germline V gene. Deletions cut 3 bases from V and 1 base from J, with 13 bases between. The CDR3: CASSDLGGRSYEQYF. CDR3 coding DNA: TGTGCCAGCAGTGATTTGGGGGGAAGGTCCTACGAGCAGTACTTC.

The CDR3 DNA sequence: TGTGCCAGCAGTCCCTCCTCGCTGGTCAACTCTGGGGCCAACGTCCTGACTTTC. Translating gives CASSPSSLVNSGANVLTF. The chain joins TRBV11-2 to TRBJ2-6; D gene ambiguous. This CDR3 region has 18 residues. The V end lost 6 bases, the J end lost 0 bases, and 18 bases lay between the germline ends. CDR1 is SGHAT, CDR2 FQNNGV, per germline. The full variable domain, its missing parts supplied by reference TRBV11-2 and TRBJ2-6, is EAGVAQSPRYKIIEKRQSVAFWCNPISGHATLYWYQQILGQGPKLLIQFQNNGVVDDSQLPKDRFSAERLKGVDSTLKIQPAKLEDSAVYLCASSPSSLVNSGANVLTFGAGSRLTVL.

This chain links TRBV29-1 with TRBJ1-2, with a weak D call TRBD1 (6 bases). V lost 4 bases to trimming and J lost 10 bases, with 16 bases between them. In germline, CDR1 is SQVTM, CDR2 ANQGSEA. There are 12 residues in the CDR3. CDR3 sequence (DNA): TGCAGCGTTGGGGGGCAGGGTCTCCCCTACACCTTC. It specifies CSVGGQGLPYTF.